This T cell receptor (beta chain) comes out of a study of blood T cell repertoires in COVID-19. Looking at the study overall: COVID-19 samples collected from the United States, Italy and Spain covered acute and convalescent phases.

Germline CDR1 reads DFQATT; CDR2 reads SNEGSKA (reference sequence). Trimming stripped 3 bases from V and 1 base from J, with 12 bases between. There are 14 residues in the CDR3. Sequencing was performed with immunoSEQ multiplex PCR; in TCRdb, only in-frame clones are kept and a portion is missing. Here the sample spans around 43,000 clones, approximately 90% being singletons. This sequence originates from a human donor in a cohort sampled during active COVID-19. Material: peripheral blood. The V and J genes are TRBV20-1 and TRBJ1-1; D gene ambiguous. The CDR3 DNA sequence: TGCAGTGCTAGTACTGTCCCAGGGAACACTGAAGCTTTCTTT. Translated, it gives CSASTVPGNTEAFF.